Shown below are 23 T cell receptor beta chains from a single sample sequenced in a study of naive and memory T cell subsets. The beta constant-region primer was an equimolar mix of two oligonucleotides covering TRBC1 and TRBC2. MiXCR was run by TCRdb on the UMI-ligation and nested PCR reads, yielding one entry per CDR3 protein. The table includes 130,000 to 150,000 distinct CDR3 sequences, 15% to 20% detected once. The sequencing sample was made of naive CD4+ T cells from blood. These TCRs come from a human donor in good health.

This clonotype came up many times. The J gene is TRBJ2-1, the V gene TRBV9; 8 nucleotides agree with TRBD2. V shed 0 bases, J shed 10 bases, and the junction held 3 bases outside the gene matches. Germline CDR1 reads SGDLS; CDR2 reads YYNGEE. This CDR3 contains 13 residues. Here the CDR3 reads CASSVEVAGEQFF. The DNA of the CDR3 is TGTGCCAGCAGCGTAGAGGTAGCGGGAGAGCAGTTCTTC.

Many counts were recorded for this clonotype. V gene TRBV15 combines with J gene TRBJ1-2; 7 nucleotides align to TRBD1. Germline V lookup: CDR1 LNHNV, CDR2 YYDKDF (reference sequence). The CDR3 is 15 residues long. J gave up 2 bases and V 1 base, and 4 bases lay outside the gene matches. The CDR3 nucleotides are TGTGCCACCAGCAGAGGACAGGGTCCCAACTATGGCTACACCTTC. Amino acids: CATSRGQGPNYGYTF.

This clonotype came up a few times. The V and J genes are TRBV12-3 or TRBV12-4 and TRBJ1-2; D perhaps matches TRBD1 (5 bases). With 3 bases removed from V and 0 bases from J, the gap between germline ends came to 11 bases. The CDR3 contains 15 residues. CDR3: CASSFGDSANYGYTF. For the CDR3, the DNA is TGTGCCAGCAGTTTTGGTGACAGCGCTAACTATGGCTACACCTTC.

About this clonotype: One base away lies a much larger clone, so this may be a sequencing read error. The chain has TRBV7-9 and TRBJ2-3; 7 nucleotides match TRBD1. The CDR3 is 15 amino acids. V was pared by 5 bases and J by 0 bases, with 5 bases of the junction left unmatched. CDR1 is SEHNR, CDR2 FQNEAQ, per germline (reference sequence). CDR3 nucleotides: TGTGCCAGCAGCCCCCGGGACAGTAGCACAGATACGCAGTATTTT. Translating it yields CASSPRDSSTDTQYF.

This clonotype was picked up a small number of times. The chain is built from TRBV30 and TRBJ2-1; 7 bases are shared with TRBD2. In germline, CDR1 is GTSNPN, CDR2 SVGIG (reference sequence). J gave up 7 bases and V 2 bases, and 5 bases lay outside the gene matches. The CDR3 covers 13 residues. CDR3 residues: CAWSFGRRNEQFF. The CDR3 nucleotides read TGTGCCTGGAGTTTCGGGAGGAGGAATGAGCAGTTCTTC.

The chain employs TRBV20-1 and TRBJ2-5, with 7 nucleotides matching TRBD2. Germline V gives CDR1 DFQATT, CDR2 SNEGSKA (reference sequence). The CDR3 length is 15 residues. The J segment lost 4 bases and the V segment lost 0 bases, leaving 8 bases of the junction unmatched. The CDR3 region has the DNA TGCAGTGCTAGAGATTTTGCGGGAGTTTCAGAGACCCAGTACTTC. It is translated as CSARDFAGVSETQYF.

CDR3 sequence (DNA): TGTGCCACCAGTGATAACCGGGACAGGTACAATGAGCAGTTCTTC. As protein: CATSDNRDRYNEQFF. The chain joins TRBV24-1 to TRBJ2-1; 8 bases are a match to TRBD1. Germline-derived CDR1 and CDR2 are KGHDR and SFDVKD. Trimming removed 3 bases from V and 4 bases from J; junction bases left unmatched: 4. The CDR3 runs to 15 residues.

The chain is built from TRBV6-2 or TRBV6-3 and TRBJ2-2, with 8 bases fitting TRBD1. The CDR3 loop spans 22 amino acids. Looked up from germline, CDR1 is MNHEY and CDR2 is SVGEGT. Germline trimming cut 7 bases from V and 0 bases from J; bases unmatched to any gene: 25. Here the CDR3 DNA reads TGTGCCAGCAACCGGGACAGGCCTATGGAAAAGCGGACTAACGCGAACACCGGGGAGCTGTTTTTT. Encoded protein: CASNRDRPMEKRTNANTGELFF.

The J gene is TRBJ2-1, the V gene TRBV3-1, with 10 bases fitting TRBD1. With V trimmed by 4 bases and J by 7 bases, 1 base remained unmatched. This CDR3 is built from 13 residues. Germline CDR1 LGHDT, CDR2 YNNKEL (reference sequence). Here the CDR3 reads CASSPGQGNEQFF. The CDR3, as DNA: TGTGCCAGCAGCCCGGGACAGGGGAATGAGCAGTTCTTC.

There are a few counts of this clonotype. This chain connects TRBV5-1 to TRBJ1-1; the match to TRBD1 covers 10 bases. Trimming removed 3 bases from V and 1 base from J; junction bases left unmatched: 3. This CDR3 has 15 amino acids. Germline CDR1 reads SGHRS; CDR2 reads YFSETQ. This CDR3 is CASSSGTGANTEAFF. CDR3 in DNA: TGCGCCAGCAGCTCCGGGACAGGGGCGAACACTGAAGCTTTCTTT.

The V gene is TRBV6-2 or TRBV6-3, the J gene TRBJ2-5; D call uncertain. Germline V CDR1 and CDR2: MNHEY, SVGEGT. The V end was cut by 7 bases, the J end by 3 bases, with 12 bases between. This CDR3 has 13 residues. The chain's CDR3 is CASTPWSEETQYF. In DNA, the CDR3 is TGTGCCAGCACCCCGTGGTCGGAAGAGACCCAGTACTTC.

This chain uses TRBV5-1 with TRBJ2-7, with D perhaps matching TRBD1 (5 bases). The V and J ends lost 0 bases and 2 bases respectively, with 9 bases between them. This CDR3 has 14 amino acids. CDR1 and CDR2 (germline): SGHRS, YFSETQ. CDR3 nucleotides: TGCGCCAGCAGCTTGGAAGGGGTCCCCTACGAGCAGTACTTC. Translation: CASSLEGVPYEQYF.

This chain connects TRBV20-1 to TRBJ2-1; TRBD2 matches at 7 bases. The germline gives CDR1 DFQATT, CDR2 SNEGSKA (reference sequence). The CDR3 runs to 14 residues. V lost 3 bases to trimming and J lost 4 bases; unmatched junction nucleotides: 6. CDR3 bases: TGCAGTGCTAGTGGACCAGCGGGGTACAATGAGCAGTTCTTC. Protein: CSASGPAGYNEQFF.

The V and J genes are TRBV10-3 and TRBJ2-3; a possible D gene is TRBD2 (5 bases). CDR1 ENHRY and CDR2 SYGVKD come from the germline V gene. Trimming stripped 1 base from V and 2 bases from J, with 13 bases between. CDR3 length: 16 amino acids. The CDR3 sequence is CAISEWRSGTTDTQYF. The CDR3 coding sequence is TGTGCCATCAGTGAGTGGAGAAGCGGAACCACAGATACGCAGTATTTT.

The chain uses TRBV3-1 and TRBJ2-7; 9 bases fit TRBD1. V shed 2 bases, J shed 1 base, and the junction held 6 bases outside the gene matches. The CDR3 consists of 16 residues. The germline gives CDR1 LGHDT, CDR2 YNNKEL (reference sequence). In DNA form, the CDR3 reads TGTGCCAGCAGCCAAAAACCGGGACAGGGTTCCTACGAGCAGTACTTC. Protein product: CASSQKPGQGSYEQYF.

This chain connects TRBV7-9 to TRBJ2-1; 11 bases are shared with TRBD2. The CDR3 contains 15 residues. The J segment lost 10 bases and the V segment lost 1 base, leaving 6 bases of the junction unmatched. Per germline, CDR1 SEHNR and CDR2 FQNEAQ (reference sequence). This chain's CDR3 is CASSLDGLAGGEQFF. In DNA form, the CDR3 reads TGTGCCAGCAGCTTAGATGGGCTAGCGGGAGGCGAGCAGTTCTTC.

V is TRBV6-5 and J is TRBJ1-2; weak D call: TRBD1 (6 bases). CDR1 and CDR2 (germline): MNHEY, SVGAGI. With 6 bases removed from V and 4 bases from J, the gap between germline ends came to 21 bases. The CDR3 spans 16 residues. The CDR3 region is CASRIRGTPGPYGYTF. CDR3 coding DNA: TGTGCCAGCAGGATACGGGGGACACCCGGACCCTATGGCTACACCTTC.

In this sample, this clonotype turned up a few times. The rearrangement uses TRBV6-5 and TRBJ2-7, with TRBD2 matching 7 bases. Per the germline V gene, CDR1 is MNHEY and CDR2 is SVGAGI. This CDR3 has 14 residues. V lost 5 bases to trimming and J lost 1 base; unmatched junction nucleotides: 5. Written as DNA, the CDR3 is TGTGCCAGCAGTCGCGGGAGCCAGTCCTACGAGCAGTACTTC. Protein product: CASSRGSQSYEQYF.

Of note for this clonotype: This sequence may be a read error, since a much larger clone differs from it by one base. The CDR3 coding sequence is TGTGCCAGCAGCCAGACGGGGATAGCGGGATCCTACAATGAGCAGTTCTTC. This gives the protein CASSQTGIAGSYNEQFF. The genes are TRBV7-9 and TRBJ2-1; 8 positions match TRBD2. Germline V gene sequence: CDR1 SEHNR, CDR2 FQNEAQ (reference sequence). The V and J ends lost 5 bases and 1 base, in that order; junction bases with no gene match: 10. This CDR3 spans 17 amino acids.

The chain recombines TRBV10-3 with TRBJ2-3; 9 bases fit TRBD2. Germline V gene data show CDR1 as ENHRY and CDR2 as SYGVKD. The CDR3 is made up of 15 amino acids. J gave up 2 bases and V 6 bases, and 6 bases lay outside the gene matches. This chain's CDR3 is CAISPGLADTDTQYF. CDR3 DNA sequence: TGTGCCATCAGCCCGGGACTAGCCGACACAGATACGCAGTATTTT.

This clonotype was observed a handful of times. In nucleotides, the CDR3 is TGCAGCGTTGGAAGTGTTTCGCCCGGGACACCCTATGGCTACACCTTC. The encoded protein is CSVGSVSPGTPYGYTF. The chain carries TRBV29-1 and TRBJ1-2; maybe TRBD1 (6 bases). There are 16 residues in the CDR3. Germline V gives CDR1 SQVTM, CDR2 ANQGSEA. V dropped 4 bases and J dropped 4 bases, with 22 bases sitting between them.

The chain recombines TRBV5-1 with TRBJ2-1; 7 bases match TRBD2. V was pared by 4 bases and J by 0 bases, with 7 bases of the junction left unmatched. Germline V gene sequence: CDR1 SGHRS, CDR2 YFSETQ. The CDR3 extends over 16 amino acids. CDR3 sequence reads: CASSAGLHTSYNEQFF. In DNA form, the CDR3 reads TGCGCCAGCAGCGCGGGACTACATACCTCCTACAATGAGCAGTTCTTC.

This clonotype was seen a few times. This chain joins TRBV6-1 and TRBJ1-1, with 8 bases lining up with TRBD1. Per germline, CDR1 MNHNS and CDR2 SASEGT. With V trimmed by 4 bases and J by 5 bases, 12 bases remained unmatched. The CDR3 runs 16 residues. CDR3 in DNA: TGTGCCAGCAGTGTTACCACAGGGGGAGGGTATACTGAAGCTTTCTTT. Translating gives CASSVTTGGGYTEAFF.